This entry lists 23 T cell receptor beta chains sequenced from one sample in a study of T cells in Graves' hyperthyroidism and ophthalmopathy. The source material, RNA transcripts, was used to amplify TCR beta CDR3 regions. The HTBI primer set was used in a first-round RT-PCR of the TCR CDR3. TCRdb ran MiXCR on the multiplex PCR reads and lists one entry per CDR3 protein. The sample holds roughly 720,000 distinct CDR3 sequences, approximately 15% seen once. The specimen sequenced was blood. The origin of the receptors is a man aged 50-60 years with Graves' hyperthyroidism.

The chain carries TRBV4-3 and TRBJ1-1; D gene ambiguous. Trimming pared 4 bases from V and 6 bases from J, leaving 18 bases between. The CDR3 length is 15 residues. Germline V gives CDR1 LGHNA, CDR2 YSLEER. CDR3 nucleotide sequence: TGCGCCAGCAGCCCCGGGCTCTCCGGTAGGGCTGAAGCTTTCTTT. Its protein product is CASSPGLSGRAEAFF.

The rearrangement links TRBV7-3 to TRBJ2-1, with 11 nucleotides matching TRBD2. The CDR3 spans 15 residues. Germline V lookup: CDR1 SGHTA, CDR2 FQGTGA. V dropped 5 bases and J dropped 6; count of bases not matched to a gene: 6. CDR3 region: CASSILAGEVNEQFF. CDR3 sequence (DNA): TGTGCCAGCAGCATACTAGCGGGAGAGGTCAATGAGCAGTTCTTC. Supplemented by reference TRBV7-3 and TRBJ2-1, the full variable domain reads GAGVSQTPSNKVTEKGKYVELRCDPISGHTALYWYRQSLGQGPEFLIYFQGTGAADDSGLPNDRFFAVRPEGSVSTLKIQRTERGDSAVYLCASSILAGEVNEQFFGPGTRLTVL.

The sample holds a few counts of this clonotype. The rearrangement uses TRBV6-1 and TRBJ2-7, with no clear D. This CDR3 is 13 amino acids long. CDR1 and CDR2 (germline): MNHNS, SASEGT. The V and J ends lost 6 bases and 3 bases respectively, with 12 bases between them. The CDR3 DNA reads as TGTGCCAGCAGGACCCCCCGCAGCTACGAGCAGTACTTC. This gives the protein CASRTPRSYEQYF.

This clonotype was seen only a few times. The DNA of the CDR3 is TGTGCCAGCAGCTTAGAATATGGACAGGGGGCTGGAGAGCAGTACTTC. Protein: CASSLEYGQGAGEQYF. The chain recombines TRBV11-2 with TRBJ2-7; TRBD1 agrees at 11 bases. Germline V gene sequence: CDR1 SGHAT, CDR2 FQNNGV. The CDR3 totals 16 residues. Unmatched junction bases numbered 8, after V lost 0 bases and J lost 7 bases.

This clonotype showed up many times. The CDR3 region is CSARAHREFYEQYF. The CDR3, as DNA: TGCAGTGCCAGGGCCCACAGGGAATTCTACGAGCAGTACTTC. The V and J genes are TRBV20-1 and TRBJ2-7, with D tentatively TRBD1 (6 bases). The V gene lost 6 bases and the J gene lost 3 bases, with 18 bases spanning the gap. The germline CDR1 and CDR2 sequences are DFQATT and SNEGSKA (reference sequence). This CDR3 has 14 amino acids.

The sample holds a few counts of this clonotype. This rearrangement joins TRBV4-1 to TRBJ2-5, with TRBD2 matching over 11 bases. V dropped 2 bases and J dropped 1; count of bases not matched to a gene: 3. Germline V gene data show CDR1 as MGHRA and CDR2 as YSYEKL. This CDR3 contains 16 residues. For the CDR3, the DNA is TGCGCCAGCAGCCAAACGGGACTAGCGGTCCAAGAGACCCAGTACTTC. Protein product: CASSQTGLAVQETQYF.

This clonotype was seen ten or more times. This chain uses TRBV11-1 with TRBJ2-1; maybe TRBD2 (5 bases). This CDR3 contains 17 residues. V lost 1 base and J lost 8, with 21 bases in between. CDR1 and CDR2 from the germline V gene are SGHAT and FQDESV (reference sequence). CDR3 loop: CASSLVISAAAGDEQFF. Written as DNA, the CDR3 is TGTGCCAGCAGCTTAGTTATTTCGGCCGCCGCCGGGGATGAGCAGTTCTTC.

The V gene is TRBV7-9, the J gene TRBJ2-1, with D possibly matching TRBD2 (5 bases). This CDR3 comprises 13 residues. The germline V and J ends were trimmed by 6 bases and 11 bases, with 17 bases remaining between them. CDR1 and CDR2 (germline): SEHNR, FQNEAQ (reference sequence). In nucleotides, the CDR3 is TGTGCCAGCAGTCTAGGACTCGACGCCAAGCAGTTCTTC. It yields the protein CASSLGLDAKQFF.

This clonotype has at least ten counts. The V gene is TRBV7-3, the J gene TRBJ1-2, with D hard to call. The CDR3 has 12 residues. V was clipped by 8 bases and J by 8 bases, with 15 bases between them. Germline lookup yields CDR1 SGHTA and CDR2 FQGTGA. CDR3 sequence: CASLKTGSGYTF. DNA of the CDR3: TGTGCCAGCCTAAAAACCGGCTCGGGCTACACCTTC.

This clonotype was counted a single time. A single base separates this from a much larger clone, so it may be a read error. The chain recombines TRBV9 with TRBJ1-4; 9 bases agree with TRBD1. CDR1 and CDR2 (germline): SGDLS, YYNGEE. This CDR3 is built from 15 residues. J was trimmed by 5 bases and V by 3 bases; bases with no gene match: 5. The CDR3 DNA follows: TGTGCCAGCAGCGCATCCGGGACAGGGAATGAAAAACTGTTTTTT. This translates into CASSASGTGNEKLFF. The full variable domain, in which reference TRBV9 and TRBJ1-4 provide the parts outside the CDR3, is DSGVTQTPKHLITATGQRVTLRCSPRSGDLSVYWYQQSLDQGLQFLIQYYNGEERAKGNILERFSAQQFPDLHSELNLSSLELGDSALYFCASSASGTGNEKLFFGSGTQLSVL.

This clonotype was recorded at least ten times. The CDR3 coding sequence is TGTGCCAGCAGTGAATCTTACAGGGCCTACGGCTACACCTTC. Amino acids: CASSESYRAYGYTF. The rearrangement joins TRBV2 to TRBJ1-2; the D gene is possibly TRBD1 (6 bases). From germline, CDR1 is SNHLY and CDR2 FYNNEI. Trimming cost V 2 bases and J 8 bases, with 15 bases left between them. The length of the CDR3 is 14 residues.

This clonotype was detected ten times or more. This chain links TRBV24-1 with TRBJ2-5, with TRBD1 matching over 10 bases. The trim removed 1 base at V and 4 bases at J, leaving 8 bases unmatched. The CDR3 sequence is 17 residues long. Germline-derived CDR1 and CDR2 are KGHDR and SFDVKD. CDR3 nucleotides: TGTGCCACCAGTGATTTTGGTTTGGGACAGGGGAGAGAGACCCAGTACTTC. It specifies CATSDFGLGQGRETQYF.

This rearrangement joins TRBV10-2 to TRBJ2-1; D possibly corresponds to TRBD2 (7 bases). This CDR3 has 16 residues. V was trimmed by 3 bases and J by 4 bases, leaving 16 bases between them. The germline CDR1 and CDR2 sequences are WSHSY and SAAADI. CDR3 DNA sequence: TGCGCCAGCAGTGACCCAAAGCGGGACAAGTACAATGAGCAGTTCTTC. Its translation: CASSDPKRDKYNEQFF.

This clonotype was counted only a few times. The rearrangement uses TRBV18 and TRBJ2-1, with 7 bases identical to TRBD1. Germline V gives CDR1 KGHSH, CDR2 LQKENI. The CDR3 is 13 amino acids. V shed 3 bases, J shed 8 bases, and the junction held 4 bases outside the gene matches. DNA for the CDR3: TGTGCCAGCTCACCGGGACAGTCCGATGAGCAGTTCTTC. Translating gives CASSPGQSDEQFF.

This clonotype has ten or more counts. The V and J genes are TRBV15 and TRBJ2-7; 9 bases map to TRBD1. The germline CDR1 and CDR2 sequences are LNHNV and YYDKDF (reference sequence). V shed 9 bases, J shed 2 bases, and the junction held 5 bases outside the gene matches. This CDR3 region has 13 residues. CDR3 region: CATGWDRAYEQYF. CDR3 nucleotides: TGTGCCACGGGATGGGACAGGGCCTACGAGCAGTACTTC.

The gene calls are TRBV5-6 and TRBJ1-1; no clear D gene. Germline V gene data show CDR1 as SGHDT and CDR2 as YYEEEE. The CDR3 loop spans 13 amino acids. Trimming took off 7 bases at V and 1 base at J, with 11 bases between the two ends. The chain's CDR3 is CASREGENTEAFF. CDR3 nucleotides: TGTGCCAGCCGCGAGGGAGAGAACACTGAAGCTTTCTTT.

In this sample, this clonotype turned up many times. This rearrangement joins TRBV19 to TRBJ2-1; tentative D call: TRBD1 (6 bases). Germline V gene lookup returns CDR1 LNHDA and CDR2 SQIVND (reference sequence). V was cut by 7 bases and J by 5 bases, with 21 bases left in between. The CDR3 covers 16 residues. The CDR3 sequence is CASTSTKGQLDNEQFF. CDR3 nucleotide sequence: TGTGCCAGTACCTCGACCAAAGGACAGCTAGACAATGAGCAGTTCTTC.

The chain couples TRBV20-1 to TRBJ2-7; D could derive from TRBD1 or TRBD2 (5 bases each). CDR1 and CDR2 (germline): DFQATT, SNEGSKA (reference sequence). Trimming removed 6 bases at V and 5 bases at J, with 20 bases between. The CDR3 runs 14 residues. CDR3 nucleotide sequence: TGCAGTGCGGGGGAAGGAGTGTCCCCCCACGAGCAGTACTTC. Translation: CSAGEGVSPHEQYF.

This clonotype was found many times. V is TRBV6-2 or TRBV6-3 and J is TRBJ1-1; no clear D. CDR1 and CDR2 from the germline V gene are MNHEY and SVGEGT. Trimming removed 5 bases from V and 2 bases from J, with 21 bases in between. This CDR3 has 17 amino acids. The CDR3 spells CASSLKRNPTVNTEAFF. CDR3 bases: TGTGCCAGCAGTCTCAAACGTAACCCAACAGTAAACACTGAAGCTTTCTTT.

This clonotype has a count of ten or more. The genes are TRBV11-2 and TRBJ2-5, with 7 bases matching TRBD1. CDR3 size: 14 residues. The germline CDR1 and CDR2 sequences are SGHAT and FQNNGV. The trim removed 1 base at V and 4 bases at J, leaving 3 bases unmatched. The CDR3 coding sequence is TGTGCCAGCAGCTTAGGCCACAGGGGAGAGACCCAGTACTTC. Protein sequence: CASSLGHRGETQYF.

This clonotype was counted a single time. A read error may explain this, as a much larger clone is one base away. This chain links TRBV11-2 with TRBJ2-1; D unresolved. CDR3 length: 14 amino acids. Germline CDR1 is SGHAT and CDR2 is FQNNGV. Here the CDR3 DNA reads TGTGCCAGCAGCTTAGAGCGTACCTACAATGAGCAGGTCTTC. This codes for CASSLERTYNEQVF.

A few counts support this clonotype. The chain has TRBV27 and TRBJ2-4, with a possible D match to TRBD1 (5 bases). This CDR3 contains 16 residues. V lost 2 bases to trimming and J lost 4 bases, with 15 bases between them. Germline V gives CDR1 MNHEY, CDR2 SMNVEV (reference sequence). Here the CDR3 reads CASSLPRQNPKNIQYF. Here the CDR3 DNA reads TGTGCCAGCAGTTTACCCCGACAGAATCCGAAAAACATTCAGTACTTC.

In this sample, this clonotype turned up many times. The rearrangement uses TRBV28 and TRBJ1-1; 8 bases match TRBD1. The CDR3 covers 14 residues. Trimming took 4 bases from V and 1 from J; bases not matched to a gene: 2. Germline V gene data show CDR1 as MDHEN and CDR2 as SYDVKM. The CDR3, as DNA: TGTGCCAGCAGTTGGGGGACAGGGAACACTGAAGCTTTCTTT. This codes for CASSWGTGNTEAFF.